Listed here are 21 T cell receptor beta chains from one sample, sequenced in a study of blood T cell repertoires in COVID-19. The method was immunoSEQ multiplex PCR; TCRdb's version includes in-frame clones alone and lacks a portion of them. The sample includes about 140,000 clones, roughly 85% of them seen just once. The sequenced material came from peripheral blood. The receptors originated from a man aged 50-60 years with acute or convalescent COVID-19.

This clone was detected once. The chain joins TRBV9 to TRBJ2-5; the match to TRBD1 covers 10 bases. The length of the CDR3 is 15 residues. With V trimmed by 0 bases and J by 2 bases, 1 base remained unmatched. Germline CDR1 and CDR2: SGDLS and YYNGEE. For the CDR3, the DNA is TGTGCCAGCAGCGTAGGGGACAGGGGACAAGAGACCCAGTACTTC. Its translation is CASSVGDRGQETQYF. Based on the CDR3 plus reference TRBV9 and TRBJ2-5, the full variable domain is DSGVTQTPKHLITATGQRVTLRCSPRSGDLSVYWYQQSLDQGLQFLIQYYNGEERAKGNILERFSAQQFPDLHSELNLSSLELGDSALYFCASSVGDRGQETQYFGPGTRLLVL.

This clone has a single count. The rearrangement uses TRBV7-3 and TRBJ2-3; tentatively, D is TRBD1 (6 bases). This CDR3 is built from 15 residues. Germline values: CDR1 SGHTA, CDR2 FQGTGA. The V end was cut by 6 bases, the J end by 2 bases, with 15 bases between. The DNA for the CDR3 is TGTGCCAGCAGGTTGTCGGGACAAGCCACAGATACGCAGTATTTT. It encodes CASRLSGQATDTQYF. Full variable domain (outside the CDR3, taken from reference TRBV7-3 and TRBJ2-3): GAGVSQTPSNKVTEKGKYVELRCDPISGHTALYWYRQSLGQGPEFLIYFQGTGAADDSGLPNDRFFAVRPEGSVSTLKIQRTERGDSAVYLCASRLSGQATDTQYFGPGTRLTVL.

As to this clone: Relative to the germline gene, one junction end is altered; a read error may explain this. The V and J genes are TRBV9 and TRBJ2-2; 8 bases are shared with TRBD1. Germline CDR1 reads SGDLS; CDR2 reads YYNGEE. The CDR3 consists of 16 residues. This CDR3 is CASSGDRGTKTGELFF. The CDR3 coding sequence is TGTGCCAGCAGCGGTGACAGGGGAACGAAGACCGGGGAGCTGTTTTTT.

The chain carries TRBV18 and TRBJ2-5; 7 bases match TRBD1. The CDR3 loop spans 14 amino acids. CDR1 KGHSH and CDR2 LQKENI come from the germline V gene. After removal of 4 bases from V and 5 bases from J, the junction contained 7 bases not matched to a gene. The chain's CDR3 is CASSLGTDMETQYF. The CDR3 DNA reads TGTGCCAGCTCACTAGGGACAGATATGGAGACCCAGTACTTC.

The count of this clone is one. The V and J genes are TRBV7-8 and TRBJ2-5, with 8 bases identical to TRBD1. This CDR3 region has 14 residues. Germline CDR1 and CDR2: SGHVS and FQNEAQ. V trimming: 4 bases; J trimming: 5 bases; junction bases outside the gene matches: 6. CDR3 amino acids: CASSSRTGMETQYF. The CDR3 bases are TGTGCCAGCAGCTCCCGGACAGGGATGGAGACCCAGTACTTC.

To note about this clone: This specimen includes other DNA sequences encoding the same CDR3. The J gene is TRBJ2-5, the V gene TRBV18, with D uncertain. Germline CDR1 is KGHSH and CDR2 is LQKENI. This CDR3 region has 13 residues. Trimming stripped 2 bases from V and 5 bases from J, with 9 bases between. The CDR3 DNA is TGTGCCAGCTCACCAGGTTCCGGGGAGACCCAGTACTTC. It yields the protein CASSPGSGETQYF.

The V call is TRBV4-1, the J call TRBJ2-7; 10 positions agree with TRBD1. Germline CDR1 MGHRA, CDR2 YSYEKL. With V trimmed by 0 bases and J by 4 bases, 6 bases remained unmatched. The CDR3 length is 16 residues. The CDR3 coding sequence is TGCGCCAGCAGCCAAGATGGGGACAGGGGCGCGTACGAGCAGTACTTC. Amino acid sequence: CASSQDGDRGAYEQYF.

The rearrangement links TRBV6-5 to TRBJ2-4; TRBD1 is a possible D gene (6 bases). Germline values: CDR1 MNHEY, CDR2 SVGAGI. The CDR3 sequence is 16 residues long. The ends were cut back, 0 bases at V and 3 bases at J, with 12 bases in the middle. Here the CDR3 DNA reads TGTGCCAGCAGTTACTCGATAGGGGGAGTCAAAAACATTCAGTACTTC. Translated: CASSYSIGGVKNIQYF.

The J gene is TRBJ2-7, the V gene TRBV27, with 9 bases lining up with TRBD1. The V gene's germline CDR1 is MNHEY and CDR2 SMNVEV (reference sequence). The CDR3 contains 15 residues. The J segment lost 3 bases and the V segment lost 1 base, leaving 4 bases of the junction unmatched. The CDR3 DNA follows: TGTGCCAGCAGTTTATTAGGACAGGGGCTCTACGAGCAGTACTTC. Residues: CASSLLGQGLYEQYF.

In its sample, this clone was seen once. V and J are TRBV2 and TRBJ1-6; D might be TRBD1 (5 bases). The germline V gene has CDR1 SNHLY and CDR2 FYNNEI. The CDR3 extends over 14 amino acids. V was pared by 4 bases and J by 9 bases, with 13 bases between. The CDR3 nucleotides are TGTGCCAGCAGTGTTTCCAGGGAGGGTTCACCCCTCCACTTT. It encodes CASSVSREGSPLHF.

The chain is built from TRBV5-1 and TRBJ2-7, with TRBD2 as a possible D gene (6 bases). Germline V gene lookup returns CDR1 SGHRS and CDR2 YFSETQ. The CDR3 loop spans 13 amino acids. The V end was cut by 5 bases, the J end by 4 bases, with 13 bases between. The CDR3 coding sequence is TGCGCCAGCAGAGGTGGGGGGAATTACGAGCAGTACTTC. Encoded protein: CASRGGGNYEQYF. The variable domain in full, completed from reference TRBV5-1 and TRBJ2-7, reads KAGVTQTPRYLIKTRGQQVTLSCSPISGHRSVSWYQQTPGQGLQFLFEYFSETQRNKGNFPGRFSGRQFSNSRSEMNVSTLELGDSALYLCASRGGGNYEQYFGPGTRLTVT.

This rearrangement joins TRBV5-6 to TRBJ1-5; D ambiguous. The CDR3 totals 13 residues. Germline assignment: CDR1 SGHDT and CDR2 YYEEEE. V lost 4 bases and J 7 bases, leaving 12 bases between the germline ends. CDR3 sequence (DNA): TGTGCCAGCAGCGGCCGGGGAGGACAGCCCCAGCATTTT. As protein: CASSGRGGQPQHF.

The chain combines TRBV14 with TRBJ2-2; 10 nucleotides line up with TRBD1. V lost 4 bases, J lost 6 bases, and 5 bases stayed unmatched. Germline loops: CDR1 SGHDN, CDR2 FVKESK. The CDR3 has 15 amino acids. The CDR3 nucleotides are TGTGCCAGCAGCCCCGGGACAGGGGTGTCCGGGGAGCTGTTTTTT. Its protein is CASSPGTGVSGELFF.

This chain links TRBV7-9 with TRBJ2-1, with TRBD2 matching 13 bases. The CDR3 has 16 amino acids. V shed 2 bases and J 9 bases; nucleotides not matched to a gene: 7. The germline V gene encodes CDR1 SEHNR and CDR2 FQNEAQ (reference sequence). The CDR3 DNA reads as TGTGCCAGCAGCTTAAAACCCGGGACTAGCGGGATTGAGCAGTTCTTC. Translation gives CASSLKPGTSGIEQFF.

This chain links TRBV2 with TRBJ1-4, with 7 bases lining up with TRBD1. CDR1 and CDR2 (germline): SNHLY, FYNNEI. The CDR3 extends over 14 amino acids. After removal of 0 bases from V and 5 bases from J, the junction contained 0 bases not matched to a gene. CDR3: CASSEARGNEKLFF. CDR3 DNA: TGTGCCAGCAGTGAAGCCAGGGGGAATGAAAAACTGTTTTTT.

V and J are TRBV5-5 and TRBJ2-3; possible D gene TRBD2, 5 bases. The germline CDR1 and CDR2 sequences are SGHKS and YYEKEE (reference sequence). CDR3 length: 14 amino acids. Trimming stripped 4 bases from V and 3 bases from J, with 12 bases between. CDR3 bases: TGTGCCAGCAGCCCACATAGAGGGACAGATACGCAGTATTTT. Its translation: CASSPHRGTDTQYF.

The chain couples TRBV6-5 to TRBJ2-7; the D is unclear. Germline V gene data show CDR1 as MNHEY and CDR2 as SVGAGI. V lost 6 bases to trimming and J lost 5 bases, with 14 bases between them. The CDR3 extends over 13 amino acids. The CDR3 nucleotides read TGTGCCAGCAGGTGGGCAGCAACCCACGAGCAGTACTTC. Translated, it gives CASRWAATHEQYF.

This chain uses TRBV7-9 with TRBJ1-1, with 7 nucleotides matching TRBD1. V shed 9 bases and J 1 base; nucleotides not matched to a gene: 8. This CDR3 spans 14 amino acids. Per germline, CDR1 SEHNR and CDR2 FQNEAQ (reference sequence). The CDR3 region is CASIPGTANTEAFF. The CDR3 nucleotides are TGTGCCAGTATTCCCGGGACAGCGAACACTGAAGCTTTCTTT. The variable domain in full, completed from reference TRBV7-9 and TRBJ1-1, reads DTGVSQNPRHKITKRGQNVTFRCDPISEHNRLYWYRQTLGQGPEFLTYFQNEAQLEKSRLLSDRFSAERPKGSFSTLEIQRTEQGDSAMYLCASIPGTANTEAFFGQGTRLTVV.

The rearrangement uses TRBV27 and TRBJ1-3; TRBD1 agrees at 7 bases. V shed 4 bases, J shed 8 bases, and the junction held 14 bases outside the gene matches. The CDR3 has 16 amino acids. The germline V gene encodes CDR1 MNHEY and CDR2 SMNVEV (reference sequence). CDR3 protein: CASSSNLKGALDTIYF. The CDR3 DNA reads as TGTGCCAGCAGTTCCAACTTAAAGGGGGCCCTAGACACCATATATTTT.

The V call is TRBV29-1, the J call TRBJ2-7; TRBD1 matches 10 bases. V lost 7 bases and J lost 2; bases outside the gene matches: 5. Germline CDR1 reads SQVTM; CDR2 reads ANQGSEA. The CDR3 loop spans 13 amino acids. The DNA of the CDR3 is TGCAGCGCCGAAGGGACAGGGGCCTACGAGCAGTACTTC. Translated: CSAEGTGAYEQYF.

The chain employs TRBV5-4 and TRBJ2-5; D unclear. CDR1 and CDR2 from the germline V gene are SGHNT and YYREEE (reference sequence). The CDR3 extends over 14 amino acids. V shed 0 bases and J shed 5 bases, with 11 bases lying between them. The CDR3 DNA is TGTGCCAGCAGCTTGGAGTGGGCCCCGGAGACCCAGTACTTC. Translating gives CASSLEWAPETQYF.